This record concerns one TCR beta chain sequence. Its antigen is unidentified. The source of the sample is a study of T cell responses to AZD1222 COVID-19 vaccine. Findings and limits, study-wide: Per reports, nearly half of all spike-specific TCRs target regions that are unmutated in variants.

V gave up 1 base and J gave up 5 bases; unmatched junction bases: 11. The CDR3 extends over 18 amino acids. Germline V gene sequence: CDR1 LGHNA, CDR2 YNFKEQ. Assay used: immunoSEQ multiplex PCR; TCRdb lists only in-frame clones, some missing. The data show approximately 150,000 clones, more than 85% seen once. The chain uses TRBV4-2 and TRBJ2-1; TRBD2 agrees at 10 bases. The source was peripheral blood, collected 28 days after the second AZD1222 dose. The TCR was taken from an adult who received the AZD1222 COVID-19 vaccine. The CDR3 region has the DNA TGTGCCAGCAGCCAAGCAGGAGAGAGCGGGAGGGCCAACAATGAGCAGTTCTTC. Residues: CASSQAGESGRANNEQFF.